Many counts were recorded for the clone carrying this T cell receptor beta chain. This record comes from a study of molecular identifiers for immune sequencing clone quantification. Germline assignment: CDR1 DFQATT and CDR2 SNEGSKA (reference sequence). V was clipped by 4 bases and J by 3 bases, with 15 bases between them. The CDR3 loop spans 14 amino acids. MiXCR, applied by TCRdb to the PCR reads, yields one record per CDR3 protein. This sample has over 300,000 distinct CDR3 sequences; roughly 24% occur once, and the top ten carry 0.74%. This clonotype was sampled from a human donor in good health. Some libraries in this study had Jurkat cell RNA spiked in. This chain links TRBV20-1 with TRBJ2-5; D is undetermined. Source material: naive CD8+ T cells from blood, with Jurkat cell RNA spiked in. Subset indicated: FACS-sorted CD8+CD4-CCR7+CD45RA+ naive T cells. The CDR3 reads CSAIEDHFEETQYF. CDR3 nucleotide sequence: TGCAGTGCTATAGAGGATCATTTCGAAGAGACCCAGTACTTC.